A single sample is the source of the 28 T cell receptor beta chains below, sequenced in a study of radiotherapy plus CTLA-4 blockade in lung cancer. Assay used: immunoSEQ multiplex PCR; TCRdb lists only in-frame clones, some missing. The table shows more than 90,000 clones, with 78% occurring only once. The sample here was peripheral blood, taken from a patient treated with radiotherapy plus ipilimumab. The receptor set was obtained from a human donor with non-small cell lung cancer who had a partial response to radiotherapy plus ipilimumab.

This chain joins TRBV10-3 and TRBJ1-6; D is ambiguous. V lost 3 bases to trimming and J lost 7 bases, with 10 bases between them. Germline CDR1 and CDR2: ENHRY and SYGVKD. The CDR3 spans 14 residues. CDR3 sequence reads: CAISDLTGNSPLHF. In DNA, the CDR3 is TGTGCCATCAGTGACCTAACCGGGAATTCACCCCTCCACTTT.

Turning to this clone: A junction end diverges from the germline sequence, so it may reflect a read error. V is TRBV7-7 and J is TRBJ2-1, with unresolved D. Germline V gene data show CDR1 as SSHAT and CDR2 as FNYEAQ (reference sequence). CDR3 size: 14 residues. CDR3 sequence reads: CASSLGGQNNEQFF. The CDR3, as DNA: TGTGCTAGCAGCTTAGGTGGGCAGAACAATGAGCAGTTCTTC.

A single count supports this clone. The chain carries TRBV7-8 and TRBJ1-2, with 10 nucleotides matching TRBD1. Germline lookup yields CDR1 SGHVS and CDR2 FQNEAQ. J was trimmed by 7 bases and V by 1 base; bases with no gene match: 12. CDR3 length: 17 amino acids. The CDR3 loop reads CASSLDRTGGNGAGYTF. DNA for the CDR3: TGTGCCAGCAGCTTAGATCGGACAGGGGGAAACGGAGCTGGCTACACCTTC.

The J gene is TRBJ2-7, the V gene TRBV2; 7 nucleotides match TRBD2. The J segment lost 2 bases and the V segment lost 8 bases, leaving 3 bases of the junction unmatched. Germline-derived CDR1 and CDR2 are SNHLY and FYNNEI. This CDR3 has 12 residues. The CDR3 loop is CASGGTTYEQYV. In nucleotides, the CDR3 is TGTGCCAGCGGGGGGACTACCTACGAGCAGTACGTC.

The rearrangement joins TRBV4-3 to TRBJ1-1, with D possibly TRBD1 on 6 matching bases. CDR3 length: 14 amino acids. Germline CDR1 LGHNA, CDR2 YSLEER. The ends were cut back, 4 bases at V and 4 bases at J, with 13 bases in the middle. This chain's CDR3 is CASSRGPDGTEAFF. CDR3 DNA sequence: TGCGCCAGCAGCCGGGGGCCGGACGGCACTGAAGCTTTCTTT.

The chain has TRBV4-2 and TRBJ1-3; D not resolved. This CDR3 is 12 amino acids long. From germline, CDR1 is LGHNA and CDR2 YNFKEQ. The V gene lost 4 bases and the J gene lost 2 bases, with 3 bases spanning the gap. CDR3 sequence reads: CASSPAGNTIYF. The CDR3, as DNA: TGTGCCAGCAGCCCGGCTGGAAACACCATATATTTT.

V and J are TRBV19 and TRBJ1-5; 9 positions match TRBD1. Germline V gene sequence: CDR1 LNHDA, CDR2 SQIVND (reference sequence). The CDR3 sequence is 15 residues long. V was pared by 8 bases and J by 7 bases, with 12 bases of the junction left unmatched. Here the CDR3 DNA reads TGTGCCAGTTCCCCTGTGGGACAGGGCACCCAGCCCCAGCATTTT. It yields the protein CASSPVGQGTQPQHF.

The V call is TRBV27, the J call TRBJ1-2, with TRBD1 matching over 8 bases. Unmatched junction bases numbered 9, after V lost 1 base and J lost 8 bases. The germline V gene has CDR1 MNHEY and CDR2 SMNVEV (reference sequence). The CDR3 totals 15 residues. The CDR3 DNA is TGTGCCAGCAGTTTATACGAAGGACAGGGTGGAGGCTACACCTTC. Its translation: CASSLYEGQGGGYTF.

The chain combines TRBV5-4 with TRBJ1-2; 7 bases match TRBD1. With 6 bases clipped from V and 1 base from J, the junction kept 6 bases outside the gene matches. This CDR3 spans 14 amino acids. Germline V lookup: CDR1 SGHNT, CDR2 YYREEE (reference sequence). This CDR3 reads CASKGTAFNYGYTF. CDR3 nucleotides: TGTGCCAGCAAGGGGACAGCGTTTAACTATGGCTACACCTTC.

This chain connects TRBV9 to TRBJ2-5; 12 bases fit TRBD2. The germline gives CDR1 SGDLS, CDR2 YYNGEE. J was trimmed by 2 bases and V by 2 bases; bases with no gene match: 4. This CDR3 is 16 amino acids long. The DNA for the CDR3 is TGTGCCAGCAGCGTCACTAGCGGGAGGTTTCAAGAGACCCAGTACTTC. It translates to CASSVTSGRFQETQYF.

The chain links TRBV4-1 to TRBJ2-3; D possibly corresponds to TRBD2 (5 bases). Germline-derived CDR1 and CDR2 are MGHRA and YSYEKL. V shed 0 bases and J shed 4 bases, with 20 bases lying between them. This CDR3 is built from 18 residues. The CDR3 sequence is CASSQDLIGRSVADTQYF. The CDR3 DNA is TGCGCCAGCAGCCAAGATCTTATAGGGAGATCTGTGGCAGATACGCAGTATTTT.

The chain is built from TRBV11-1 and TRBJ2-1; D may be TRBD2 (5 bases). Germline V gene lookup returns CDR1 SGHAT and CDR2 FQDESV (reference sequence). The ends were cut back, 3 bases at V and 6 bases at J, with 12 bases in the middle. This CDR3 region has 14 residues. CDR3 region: CASSLETRVNEQFF. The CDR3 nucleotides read TGTGCCAGCAGCTTGGAAACTAGAGTCAATGAGCAGTTCTTC.

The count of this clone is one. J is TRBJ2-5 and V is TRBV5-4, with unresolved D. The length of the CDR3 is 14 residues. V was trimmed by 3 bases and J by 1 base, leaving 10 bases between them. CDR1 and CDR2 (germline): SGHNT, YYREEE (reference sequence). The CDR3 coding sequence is TGTGCCAGCAGCTCCTACTACCCCCAAGAGACCCAGTACTTC. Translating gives CASSSYYPQETQYF.

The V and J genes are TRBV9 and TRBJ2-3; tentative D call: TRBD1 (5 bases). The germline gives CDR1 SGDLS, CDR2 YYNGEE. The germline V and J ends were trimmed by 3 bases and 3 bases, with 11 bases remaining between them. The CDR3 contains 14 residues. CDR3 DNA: TGTGCCAGCAGCGAGCTAGGGGTGACAGATACGCAGTATTTT. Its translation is CASSELGVTDTQYF.

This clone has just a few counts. CDR3: CASSLPLGGYTF. The DNA for the CDR3 is TGTGCCAGCAGTCTCCCCCTAGGTGGCTACACCTTC. This sequence joins TRBV28 and TRBJ1-2; D is unresolved. V was clipped by 5 bases and J by 7 bases, with 11 bases between them. Germline V gene sequence: CDR1 MDHEN, CDR2 SYDVKM. CDR3 length equals 12 residues.

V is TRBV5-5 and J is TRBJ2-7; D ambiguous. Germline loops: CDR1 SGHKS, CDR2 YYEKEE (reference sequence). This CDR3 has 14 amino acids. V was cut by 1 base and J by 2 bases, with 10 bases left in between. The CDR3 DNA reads TGTGCCAGCAGCTTGTCGATAGACACCTACGAGCAGTACGTC. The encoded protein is CASSLSIDTYEQYV.

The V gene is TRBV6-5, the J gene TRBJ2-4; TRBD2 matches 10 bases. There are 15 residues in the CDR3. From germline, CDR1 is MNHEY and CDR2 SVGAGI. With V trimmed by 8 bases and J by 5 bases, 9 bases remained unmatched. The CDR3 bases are TGTGCCAGCCGCTTAGCGGGAGGCGGGCAAAACATTCAGTACTTC. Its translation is CASRLAGGGQNIQYF.

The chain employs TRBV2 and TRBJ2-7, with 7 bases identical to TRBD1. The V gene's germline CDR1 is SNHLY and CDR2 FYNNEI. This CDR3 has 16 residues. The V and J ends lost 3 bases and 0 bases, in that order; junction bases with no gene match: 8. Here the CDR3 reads CASSEGRDRVSYEQYV. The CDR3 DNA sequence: TGTGCCAGCAGTGAGGGCCGAGACAGGGTCTCCTACGAGCAGTACGTC.

CDR3 amino acids: CASSDLGDTEAFF. The CDR3 DNA follows: TGTGCCAGCAGTGACCTCGGGGACACTGAAGCTTTCTTT. The chain carries TRBV6-5 and TRBJ1-1, with no clear D. Germline CDR1 MNHEY, CDR2 SVGAGI. The CDR3 contains 13 residues. The V and J ends lost 5 bases and 3 bases respectively, with 10 bases between them.

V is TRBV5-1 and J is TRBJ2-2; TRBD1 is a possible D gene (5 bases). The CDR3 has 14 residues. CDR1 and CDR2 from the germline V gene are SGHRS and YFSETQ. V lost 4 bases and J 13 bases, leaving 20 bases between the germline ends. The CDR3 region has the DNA TGCGCCAGCAGCGAGACCGGCCTTGTTAGGGGGCTGTTTTTT. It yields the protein CASSETGLVRGLFF.

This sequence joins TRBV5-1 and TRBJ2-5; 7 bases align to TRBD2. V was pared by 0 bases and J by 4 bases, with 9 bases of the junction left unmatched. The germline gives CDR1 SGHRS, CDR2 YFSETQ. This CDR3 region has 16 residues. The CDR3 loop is CASSLVLDSGGETQYF. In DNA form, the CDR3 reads TGCGCCAGCAGCTTGGTTCTGGATTCGGGGGGAGAGACCCAGTACTTC.

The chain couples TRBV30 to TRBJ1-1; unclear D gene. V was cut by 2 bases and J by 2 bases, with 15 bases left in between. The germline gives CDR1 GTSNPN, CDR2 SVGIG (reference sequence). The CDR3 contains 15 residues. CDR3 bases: TGTGCCTGGAGTTTCGACCCCCTGGGCAACACTGAAGCTTTCTTT. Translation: CAWSFDPLGNTEAFF.

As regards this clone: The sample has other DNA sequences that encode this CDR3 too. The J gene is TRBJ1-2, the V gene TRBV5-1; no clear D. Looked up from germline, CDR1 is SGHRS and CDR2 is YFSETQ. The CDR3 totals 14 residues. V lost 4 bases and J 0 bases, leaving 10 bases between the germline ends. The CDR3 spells CASSPGDTNYGYTF. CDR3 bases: TGCGCCAGCAGCCCCGGTGACACTAACTATGGCTACACCTTC.

This CDR3 reads CASSQGTALRPQHF. The CDR3 DNA reads TGTGCCAGCAGCCAAGGCACAGCCCTCAGGCCCCAGCATTTT. The genes are TRBV4-2 and TRBJ1-5; D gene uncertain. Trimming left V 1 base short and J 9 bases short, with 13 bases between. The germline gives CDR1 LGHNA, CDR2 YNFKEQ. The CDR3 extends over 14 amino acids.

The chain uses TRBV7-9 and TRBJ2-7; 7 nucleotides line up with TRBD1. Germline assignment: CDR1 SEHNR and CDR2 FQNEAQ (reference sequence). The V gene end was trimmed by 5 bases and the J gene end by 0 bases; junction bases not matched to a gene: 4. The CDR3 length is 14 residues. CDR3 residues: CASSRQGSSYEQYF. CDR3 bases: TGTGCCAGCAGCAGACAGGGAAGCTCCTACGAGCAGTACTTC. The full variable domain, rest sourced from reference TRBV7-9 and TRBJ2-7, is DTGVSQNPRHKITKRGQNVTFRCDPISEHNRLYWYRQTLGQGPEFLTYFQNEAQLEKSRLLSDRFSAERPKGSFSTLEIQRTEQGDSAMYLCASSRQGSSYEQYFGPGTRLTVT.

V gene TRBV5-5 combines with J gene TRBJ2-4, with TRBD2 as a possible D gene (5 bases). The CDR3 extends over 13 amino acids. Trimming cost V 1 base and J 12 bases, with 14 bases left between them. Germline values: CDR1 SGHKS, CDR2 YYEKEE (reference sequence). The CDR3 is CASSLFSSESQYF. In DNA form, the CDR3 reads TGTGCCAGCAGCTTGTTTAGTAGCGAATCTCAGTACTTC.

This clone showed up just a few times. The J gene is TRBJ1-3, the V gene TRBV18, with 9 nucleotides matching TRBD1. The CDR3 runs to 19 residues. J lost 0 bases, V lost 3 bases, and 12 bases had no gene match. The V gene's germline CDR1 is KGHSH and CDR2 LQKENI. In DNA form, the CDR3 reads TGTGCCAGCTCACCCCTTGTCCCGGGACAGGGTACCTCTGGAAACACCATATATTTT. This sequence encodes CASSPLVPGQGTSGNTIYF.

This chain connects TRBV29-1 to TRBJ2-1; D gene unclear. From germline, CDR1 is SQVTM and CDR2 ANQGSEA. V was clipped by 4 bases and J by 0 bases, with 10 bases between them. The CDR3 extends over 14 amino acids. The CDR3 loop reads CSVVKASSYNEQFF. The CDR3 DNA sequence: TGCAGCGTTGTGAAAGCGAGCTCCTACAATGAGCAGTTCTTC.